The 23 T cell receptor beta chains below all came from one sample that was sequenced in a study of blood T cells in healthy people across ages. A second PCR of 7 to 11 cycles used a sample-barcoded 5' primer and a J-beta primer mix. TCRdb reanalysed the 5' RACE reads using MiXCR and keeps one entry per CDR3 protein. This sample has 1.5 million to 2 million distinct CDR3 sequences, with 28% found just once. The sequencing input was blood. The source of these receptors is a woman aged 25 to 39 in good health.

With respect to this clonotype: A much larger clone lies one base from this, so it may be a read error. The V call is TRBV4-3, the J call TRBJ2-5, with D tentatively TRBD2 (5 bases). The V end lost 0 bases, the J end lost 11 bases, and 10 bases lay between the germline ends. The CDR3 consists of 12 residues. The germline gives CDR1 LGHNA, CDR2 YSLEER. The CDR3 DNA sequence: TGCGCCAGCAGCCAAGATAGAACTAGGCAGTACTTC. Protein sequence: CASSQDRTRQYF.

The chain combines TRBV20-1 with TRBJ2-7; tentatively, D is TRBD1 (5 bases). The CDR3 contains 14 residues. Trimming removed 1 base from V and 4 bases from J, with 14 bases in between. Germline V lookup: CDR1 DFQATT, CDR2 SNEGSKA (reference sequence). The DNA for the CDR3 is TGCAGTGCTAGAGCCATAACCGACAGTTACGAGCAGTACTTC. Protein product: CSARAITDSYEQYF.

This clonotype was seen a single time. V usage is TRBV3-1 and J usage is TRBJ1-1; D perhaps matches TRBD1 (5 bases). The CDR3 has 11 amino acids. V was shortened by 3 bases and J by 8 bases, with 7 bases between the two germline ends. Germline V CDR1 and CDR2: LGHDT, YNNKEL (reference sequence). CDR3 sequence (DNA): TGTGCCAGCAGCCATAGGACAGAAGCTTTCTTT. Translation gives CASSHRTEAFF.

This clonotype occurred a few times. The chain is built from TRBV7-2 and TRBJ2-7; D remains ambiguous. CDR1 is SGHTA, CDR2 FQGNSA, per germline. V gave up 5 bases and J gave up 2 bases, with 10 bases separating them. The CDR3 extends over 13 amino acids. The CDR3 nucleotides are TGTGCCAGCAGCCCAGCTAAGGCCTACGAGCAGTACTTC. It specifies CASSPAKAYEQYF.

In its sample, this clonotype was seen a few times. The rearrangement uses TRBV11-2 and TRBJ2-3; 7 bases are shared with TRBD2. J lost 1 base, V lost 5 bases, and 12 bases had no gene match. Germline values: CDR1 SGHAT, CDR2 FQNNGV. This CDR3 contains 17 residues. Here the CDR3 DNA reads TGTGCCAGCAGCCCTGGGGTCTCAAGCGGGGGCACAGATACGCAGTATTTT. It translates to CASSPGVSSGGTDTQYF.

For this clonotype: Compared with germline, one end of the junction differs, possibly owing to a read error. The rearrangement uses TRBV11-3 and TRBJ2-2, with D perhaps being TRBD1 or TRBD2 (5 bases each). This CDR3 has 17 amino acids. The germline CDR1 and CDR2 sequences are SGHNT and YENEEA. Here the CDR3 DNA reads TGTGCCAGCAGCTTAGAGCCCGGGACGGAAAGGACCGGGGAGCGGTTTTTT. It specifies CASSLEPGTERTGERFF.

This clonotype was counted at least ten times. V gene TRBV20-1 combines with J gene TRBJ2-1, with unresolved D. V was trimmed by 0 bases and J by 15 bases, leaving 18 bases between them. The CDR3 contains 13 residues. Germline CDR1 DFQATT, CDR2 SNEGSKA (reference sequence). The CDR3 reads CSARDRLALQLFF. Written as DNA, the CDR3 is TGCAGTGCTAGAGACCGCTTAGCCCTCCAGTTGTTCTTC.

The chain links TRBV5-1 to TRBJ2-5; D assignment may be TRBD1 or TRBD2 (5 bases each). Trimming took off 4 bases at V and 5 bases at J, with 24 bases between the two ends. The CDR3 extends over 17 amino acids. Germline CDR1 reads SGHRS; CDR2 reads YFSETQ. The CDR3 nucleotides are TGCGCCAGCAGCCCCGGACTTGGGGACGGAAGCTCGGAGACCCAGTACTTC. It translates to CASSPGLGDGSSETQYF.

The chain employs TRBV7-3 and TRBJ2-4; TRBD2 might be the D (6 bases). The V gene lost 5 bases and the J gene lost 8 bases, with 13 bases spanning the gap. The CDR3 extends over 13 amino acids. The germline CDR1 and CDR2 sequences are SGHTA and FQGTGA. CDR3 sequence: CASSPGGSDIQYF. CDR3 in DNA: TGTGCCAGCAGCCCTGGGGGGTCGGACATTCAGTACTTC. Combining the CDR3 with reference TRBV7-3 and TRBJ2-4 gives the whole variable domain GAGVSQTPSNKVTEKGKYVELRCDPISGHTALYWYRQSLGQGPEFLIYFQGTGAADDSGLPNDRFFAVRPEGSVSTLKIQRTERGDSAVYLCASSPGGSDIQYFGAGTRLSVL.

CDR3 protein: CASSYGTRGLTDTQYF. CDR3 nucleotide sequence: TGTGCCAGCAGTTACGGGACTCGGGGACTCACAGATACGCAGTATTTT. V and J are TRBV6-6 and TRBJ2-3; tentative D call: TRBD2 (6 bases). The V end was cut by 2 bases, the J end by 2 bases, with 14 bases between. Germline V gene data show CDR1 as MNHNY and CDR2 as SVGAGI (reference sequence). The CDR3 runs 16 residues.

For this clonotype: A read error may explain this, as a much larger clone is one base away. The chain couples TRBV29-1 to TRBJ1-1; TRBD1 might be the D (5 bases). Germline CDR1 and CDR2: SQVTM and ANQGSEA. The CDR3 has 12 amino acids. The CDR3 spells CSAEQATTEAFF. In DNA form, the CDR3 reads TGCAGCGCTGAACAGGCTACCACTGAAGCTTTCTTT.

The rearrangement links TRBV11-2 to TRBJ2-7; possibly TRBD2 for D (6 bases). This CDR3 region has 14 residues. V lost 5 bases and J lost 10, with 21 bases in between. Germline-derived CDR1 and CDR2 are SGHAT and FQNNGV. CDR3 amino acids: CASSEGTGDITQYF. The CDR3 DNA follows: TGTGCCAGCAGCGAAGGGACGGGGGATATTACCCAGTACTTC.

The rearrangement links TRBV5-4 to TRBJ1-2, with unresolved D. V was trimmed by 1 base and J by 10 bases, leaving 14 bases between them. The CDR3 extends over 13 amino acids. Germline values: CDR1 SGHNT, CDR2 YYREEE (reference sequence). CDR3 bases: TGTGCCAGCAGCTTGTGGCTGCCGGATGACTACACCTTC. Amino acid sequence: CASSLWLPDDYTF.

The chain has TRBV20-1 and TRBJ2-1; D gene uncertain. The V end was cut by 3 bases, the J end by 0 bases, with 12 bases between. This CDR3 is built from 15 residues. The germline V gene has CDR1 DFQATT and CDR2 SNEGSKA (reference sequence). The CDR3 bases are TGCAGTGCTAGTTCTGCTTTCAGCTCCTACAATGAGCAGTTCTTC. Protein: CSASSAFSSYNEQFF.

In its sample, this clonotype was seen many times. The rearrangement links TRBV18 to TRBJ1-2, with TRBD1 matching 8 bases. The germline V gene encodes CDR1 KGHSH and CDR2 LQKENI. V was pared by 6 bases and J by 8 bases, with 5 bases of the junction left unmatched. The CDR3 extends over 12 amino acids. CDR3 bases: TGTGCCAGCTCCCCCCCAGGGGGCGGCTACACCTTC. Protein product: CASSPPGGGYTF.

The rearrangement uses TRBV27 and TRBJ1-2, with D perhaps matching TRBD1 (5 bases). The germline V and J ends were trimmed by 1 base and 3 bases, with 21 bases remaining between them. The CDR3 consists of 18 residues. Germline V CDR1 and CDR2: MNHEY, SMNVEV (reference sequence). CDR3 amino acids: CASSLLAPLSGTDYGYTF. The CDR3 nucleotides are TGTGCCAGCAGTTTATTGGCCCCCCTATCCGGGACGGACTATGGCTACACCTTC.

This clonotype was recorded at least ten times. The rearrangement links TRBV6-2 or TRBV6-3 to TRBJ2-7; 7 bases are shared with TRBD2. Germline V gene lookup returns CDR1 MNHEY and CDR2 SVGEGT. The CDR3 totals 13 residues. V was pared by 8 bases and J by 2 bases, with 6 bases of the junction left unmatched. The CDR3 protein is CASWDYTTYEQYF. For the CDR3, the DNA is TGTGCCAGCTGGGACTATACAACCTACGAGCAGTACTTC.

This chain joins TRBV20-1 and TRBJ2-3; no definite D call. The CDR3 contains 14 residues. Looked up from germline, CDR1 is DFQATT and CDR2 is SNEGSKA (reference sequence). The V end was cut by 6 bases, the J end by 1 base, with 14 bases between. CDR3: CSAPKSDGTDTQYF. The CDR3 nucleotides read TGCAGTGCGCCGAAGTCGGACGGCACAGATACGCAGTATTTT.

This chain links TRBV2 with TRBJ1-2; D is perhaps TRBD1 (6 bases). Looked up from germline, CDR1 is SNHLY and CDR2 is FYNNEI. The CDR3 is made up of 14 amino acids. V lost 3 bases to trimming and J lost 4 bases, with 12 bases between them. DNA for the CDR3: TGTGCCAGCAGTGACCGGGGGCAGCCCTATGGCTACACCTTC. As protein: CASSDRGQPYGYTF.

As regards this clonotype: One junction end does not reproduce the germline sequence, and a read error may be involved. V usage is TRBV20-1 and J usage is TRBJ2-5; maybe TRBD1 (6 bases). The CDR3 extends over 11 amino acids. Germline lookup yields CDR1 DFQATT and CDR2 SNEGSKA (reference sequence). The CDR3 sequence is CSARAGTAGDF. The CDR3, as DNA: TGCAGTGCTAGAGCTGGGACGGCAGGGGACTTC.

CDR3 residues: CASKEGCEREETRYF. CDR3 nucleotides: TGTGCCAGCAAGGAGGGATGCGAGAGAGAAGAGACCCGGTACTTC. V gene TRBV21-1 combines with J gene TRBJ2-5; the table's D gene call, TRBD2, was not cross checked with the DNA. TRBV21-1 is noted as a pseudogene. This CDR3 spans 15 amino acids.

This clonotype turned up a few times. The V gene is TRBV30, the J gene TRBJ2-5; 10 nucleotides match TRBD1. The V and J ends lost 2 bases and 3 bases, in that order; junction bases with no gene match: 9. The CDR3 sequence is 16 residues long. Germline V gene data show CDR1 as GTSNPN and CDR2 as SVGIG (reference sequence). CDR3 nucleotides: TGTGCCTGGAGTTATATGCCCGGGACAGGGGAAGAGACCCAGTACTTC. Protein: CAWSYMPGTGEETQYF.

For the CDR3, the DNA is TGTGCCAGCAGCCCCGGTGTAGCGGGGGGAGAGACCCAGTACTTC. Translation: CASSPGVAGGETQYF. V usage is TRBV7-2 and J usage is TRBJ2-5, with 10 bases matching TRBD2. Germline CDR1 SGHTA, CDR2 FQGNSA. The CDR3 loop spans 15 amino acids. Trimming cost V 5 bases and J 4 bases; bases outside gene matches: 7.